One and the same sample provided the 17 T cell receptor beta chains below, sequenced in a study of tumor-infiltrating lymphocytes in primary liver carcinoma. Unsorted whole blood yielded blood RNA, and germline DNA was extracted as well. A primer in the constant region served to generate TCR beta cDNA from approximately 500 ng of total RNA. A slightly modified ARM-PCR protocol with three nested multiplex PCR rounds produced these TCR beta libraries. Rounds one and two of PCR, each of approximately 11 cycles, were primed with TRBV1-TRBV30 forward primers and a C-beta reverse primer. TCRdb re-called the multiplex PCR reads through MiXCR, storing one row per CDR3 protein. Among approximately 210,000 distinct CDR3 sequences listed, about 65% were seen once. The sample consisted of peripheral blood. The receptors here all came from a woman aged 55-70 years with primary liver carcinoma and hepatitis B virus infection.

Concerning this clonotype: This clone may be a read error of a much larger clone one base away. The chain is built from TRBV6-5 and TRBJ1-1, with D unclear. Looked up from germline, CDR1 is MNHEY and CDR2 is SVGAGI. The CDR3 covers 14 residues. The CDR3 region has the DNA TGTGCCAGCAGTTACTCGATCGGGAACACTGAATCTTTCTTT. Protein sequence: CASSYSIGNTESFF.

Turning to this clonotype: It is likely a read error, because the conserved phenylalanine at the end of the CDR3 is missing. The gene calls are TRBV7-9 and TRBJ2-2; 10 bases agree with TRBD2. Losses at the gene ends were 7 bases for V and 7 bases for J; bases not matched to a gene: 9. The length of the CDR3 is 15 residues. CDR1 and CDR2 (germline): SEHNR, FQNEAQ (reference sequence). DNA for the CDR3: TGTGCCAGCACTTCGACAGCGGGAGGGGTCGGGGAGCTGTTTTCT. As protein: CASTSTAGGVGELFS.

This clonotype was counted a few times. CDR3 in DNA: TGTGCCAGCAGTCACACCCGGGACAGGGCGGACAATGAGCAGTTCTTC. It is translated as CASSHTRDRADNEQFF. V gene TRBV2 combines with J gene TRBJ2-1; 9 nucleotides match TRBD1. The CDR3 loop spans 16 amino acids. The junction had 10 bases not matched to a gene; V was cut back by 5 bases and J by 5 bases. Germline CDR1 and CDR2: SNHLY and FYNNEI.

Concerning this clonotype: A much bigger clone sits one base away, suggesting this may be a read error. The V and J genes are TRBV12-3 or TRBV12-4 and TRBJ2-4; 8 bases map to TRBD2. This CDR3 contains 14 residues. V trimming: 10 bases; J trimming: 2 bases; junction bases outside the gene matches: 7. The CDR3 here is CATSSGGPKNIQYF. CDR3 sequence (DNA): TGTGCCACCTCCTCGGGGGGGCCCAAAAACATTCAGTACTTC.

On this clonotype itself: A much larger clone is a single base away; this may be a read error. The V call is TRBV14, the J call TRBJ1-1; D is uncertain. Per germline, CDR1 SGHDN and CDR2 FVKESK. Trimming cost V 1 base and J 1 base, with 10 bases left between them. The CDR3 extends over 15 amino acids. CDR3 sequence (DNA): TGTGCCAGCAGCCAAGCCACGTTGTCGAACACTGAAGCTTTCTTT. Protein: CASSQATLSNTEAFF.

With respect to this clonotype: The final CDR3 position lacks the conserved phenylalanine or tryptophan, pointing to a likely read error. The V and J genes are TRBV4-1 and TRBJ1-5; 9 nucleotides match TRBD1. The V segment lost 4 bases and the J segment 4 bases; nucleotides outside the gene matches: 11. The CDR3 contains 17 residues. The germline gives CDR1 MGHRA, CDR2 YSYEKL. The CDR3 region is CASSPAGTGCFNQPQHY. The CDR3 region has the DNA TGCGCCAGCAGCCCGGCCGGGACAGGGTGCTTTAATCAGCCCCAGCATTAT.

There are a few counts of this clonotype. Because the CDR3's place on the DNA is in doubt, the DNA is left out and the CDR3 is given as listed by TCRdb. V gene TRBV11-2 combines with J gene TRBJ2-7; the table calls TRBD2, which could not be checked here. The length of the CDR3 is 21 amino acids, counting both ends. Per germline, CDR1 SGHAT and CDR2 FQNNGV. CDR3: CASSFYICSARMASGAYEQYF.

Comment on this clonotype: A much larger clone is a single base away; this may be a read error. This chain links TRBV29-1 with TRBJ2-2; D possibly uses TRBD1 or TRBD2 (7 bases each). The CDR3 runs to 14 residues. Germline lookup yields CDR1 SQVTM and CDR2 ANQGSEA. The CDR3 nucleotides are TGCAGCGCCAGGGGGGGGAAGAACACCGGGGAGCCGTTTTTT. This gives the protein CSARGGKNTGEPFF.

Note on this clonotype: One junction end disagrees with the germline gene, perhaps due to a read error. The chain recombines TRBV5-1 with TRBJ2-1; 12 positions agree with TRBD2. CDR1 is SGHRS, CDR2 YFSETQ, per germline. The CDR3 is made up of 16 amino acids. The CDR3 here is CATSETSGSSGGEQFF. DNA for the CDR3: TGCGCCACCAGCGAGACTAGCGGGAGTTCTGGTGGGGAGCAGTTCTTC.

On this clonotype itself: At one boundary the junction diverges from the germline segment, which might be a read error. CDR3 bases: TGTTCCAGCAGACCGAACCCTACGGTTAGGACAGCTTTCTTT. This translates into CSSRPNPTVRTAFF. V is TRBV11-3 and J is TRBJ1-1; unclear D gene. Germline CDR1 SGHNT, CDR2 YENEEA. This CDR3 is 14 amino acids long.

This clonotype was picked up many times. V is TRBV12-5 and J is TRBJ2-5; 8 nucleotides align to TRBD1. V was pared by 6 bases and J by 4 bases, with 4 bases of the junction left unmatched. Per germline, CDR1 LGHNT and CDR2 FRNRAP. The CDR3 totals 13 residues. Here the CDR3 DNA reads TGTGCTAGTGGCCAGGACAGGGCAGAGACCCAGTACTTC. It encodes CASGQDRAETQYF.

Comments on this clonotype: A much larger clone is a single base away; this may be a read error. This chain joins TRBV7-9 and TRBJ1-5; possible D gene TRBD1, 5 bases. CDR3 size: 12 residues. The germline V and J ends were trimmed by 5 bases and 4 bases, with 6 bases remaining between them. Germline V gene lookup returns CDR1 SEHNR and CDR2 FQNEAQ (reference sequence). The CDR3 nucleotides are TGTGCCAGCAGCGGGACGAATCAGCCCCAGCATTTT. It translates to CASSGTNQPQHF. Using reference TRBV7-9 and TRBJ1-5 for the parts outside the CDR3, the full variable domain is DTGVSQNPRHKITKRGQNVTFRCDPISEHNRLYWYRQTLGQGPEFLTYFQNEAQLEKSRLLSDRFSAERPKGSFSTLEIQRTEQGDSAMYLCASSGTNQPQHFGDGTRLSIL.

This rearrangement joins TRBV11-2 to TRBJ1-2; D is undetermined. V lost 4 bases and J 7 bases, leaving 16 bases between the germline ends. This CDR3 has 14 residues. CDR1 and CDR2 (germline): SGHAT, FQNNGV. The CDR3 region is CASSYSYKLGGYTF. CDR3 DNA sequence: TGTGCCAGCAGCTACAGTTACAAACTCGGTGGCTACACCTTC.

About this clonotype: This may come from a read error, since a much larger clone is one base off. CDR3 residues: CAISGSTGGHQETQYF. The CDR3 nucleotides read TGTGCCATCAGTGGGTCGACAGGGGGTCACCAAGAGACCCAGTACTTC. This chain uses TRBV10-3 with TRBJ2-5; 9 bases line up with TRBD1. V shed 4 bases and J 0 bases; nucleotides not matched to a gene: 6. The V gene's germline CDR1 is ENHRY and CDR2 SYGVKD. There are 16 residues in the CDR3.

A single count supports this clonotype. The CDR3 does not close with the conserved phenylalanine or tryptophan, likely indicating a read error. This rearrangement joins TRBV6-6 to TRBJ2-5; the D gene is possibly TRBD1 (6 bases). The V gene's germline CDR1 is MNHNY and CDR2 SVGAGI (reference sequence). V was pared by 9 bases and J by 1 base, with 15 bases between. The CDR3 length is 14 residues. The CDR3 region has the DNA TGTGCCAGTATCCAGGGGCTGCCCCAAGAGACCCAGTACATC. Amino acids: CASIQGLPQETQYI.

This clonotype has a handful of counts. The chain employs TRBV6-6 and TRBJ2-7, with D maybe TRBD1 (6 bases). The CDR3 consists of 15 residues. The V and J ends lost 2 bases and 0 bases respectively, with 11 bases between them. CDR1 and CDR2 (germline): MNHNY, SVGAGI (reference sequence). The CDR3 protein is CASSYPTGYSYEQYF. In nucleotides, the CDR3 is TGTGCCAGCAGTTACCCGACAGGTTACTCCTACGAGCAGTACTTC.

The rearrangement uses TRBV10-3 and TRBJ2-1; weak D call: TRBD2 (5 bases). Germline values: CDR1 ENHRY, CDR2 SYGVKD. This CDR3 has 16 residues. V was clipped by 7 bases and J by 0 bases, with 16 bases between them. DNA for the CDR3: TGTGCCATCACCGAGTCTAGCCTCTCCTCCTACAATGAGCAGTTCTTC. It yields the protein CAITESSLSSYNEQFF.